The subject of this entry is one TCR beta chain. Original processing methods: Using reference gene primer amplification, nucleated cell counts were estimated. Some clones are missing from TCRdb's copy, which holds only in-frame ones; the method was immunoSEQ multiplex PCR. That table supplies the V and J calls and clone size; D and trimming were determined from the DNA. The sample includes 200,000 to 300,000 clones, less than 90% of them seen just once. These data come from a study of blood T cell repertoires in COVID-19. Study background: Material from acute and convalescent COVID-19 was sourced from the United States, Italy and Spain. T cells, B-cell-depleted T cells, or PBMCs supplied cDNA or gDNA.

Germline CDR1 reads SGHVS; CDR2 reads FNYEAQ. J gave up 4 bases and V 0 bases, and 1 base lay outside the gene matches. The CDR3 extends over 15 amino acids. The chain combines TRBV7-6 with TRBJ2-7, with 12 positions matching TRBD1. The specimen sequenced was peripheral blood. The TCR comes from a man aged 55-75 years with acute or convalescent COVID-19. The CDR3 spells CASSLAGQGAYEQYF. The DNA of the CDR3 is TGTGCCAGCAGCTTAGCGGGACAGGGGGCTTACGAGCAGTACTTC.